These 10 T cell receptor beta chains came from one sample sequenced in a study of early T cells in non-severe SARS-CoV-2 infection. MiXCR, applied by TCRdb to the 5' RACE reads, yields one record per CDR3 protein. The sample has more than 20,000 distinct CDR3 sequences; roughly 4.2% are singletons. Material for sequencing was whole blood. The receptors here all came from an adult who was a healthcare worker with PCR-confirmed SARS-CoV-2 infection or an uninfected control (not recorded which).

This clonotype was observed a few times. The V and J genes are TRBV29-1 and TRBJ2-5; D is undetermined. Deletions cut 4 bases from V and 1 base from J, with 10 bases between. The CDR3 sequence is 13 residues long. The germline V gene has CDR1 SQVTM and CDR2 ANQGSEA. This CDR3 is CSVGRAFQETQYF. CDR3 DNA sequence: TGCAGCGTTGGAAGGGCTTTCCAAGAGACCCAGTACTTC.

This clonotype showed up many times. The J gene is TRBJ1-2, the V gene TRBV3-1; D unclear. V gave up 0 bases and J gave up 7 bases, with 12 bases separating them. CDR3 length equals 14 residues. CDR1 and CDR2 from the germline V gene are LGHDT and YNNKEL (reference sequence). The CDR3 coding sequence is TGTGCCAGCAGCCAAGATGCGGGTCAAGGTGGCTACACCTTC. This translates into CASSQDAGQGGYTF.

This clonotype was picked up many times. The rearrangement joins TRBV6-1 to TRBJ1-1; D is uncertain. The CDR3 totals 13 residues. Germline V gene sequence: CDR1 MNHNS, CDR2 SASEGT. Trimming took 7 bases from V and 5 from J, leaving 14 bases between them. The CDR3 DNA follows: TGTGCCAGCATAACGGCGTCTCGGACTGAAGCTTTCTTT. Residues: CASITASRTEAFF.

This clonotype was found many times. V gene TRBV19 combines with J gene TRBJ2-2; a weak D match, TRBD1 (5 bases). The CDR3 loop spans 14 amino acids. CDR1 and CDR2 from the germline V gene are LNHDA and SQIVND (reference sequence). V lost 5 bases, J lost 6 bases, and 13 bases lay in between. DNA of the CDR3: TGTGCCAGTAGTGAACAGGATTCGGCCGGGGAGCTGTTTTTT. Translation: CASSEQDSAGELFF. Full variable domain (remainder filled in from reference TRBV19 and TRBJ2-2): DGGITQSPKYLFRKEGQNVTLSCEQNLNHDAMYWYRQDPGQGLRLIYYSQIVNDFQKGDIAEGYSVSREKKESFPLTVTSAQKNPTAFYLCASSEQDSAGELFFGEGSRLTVL.

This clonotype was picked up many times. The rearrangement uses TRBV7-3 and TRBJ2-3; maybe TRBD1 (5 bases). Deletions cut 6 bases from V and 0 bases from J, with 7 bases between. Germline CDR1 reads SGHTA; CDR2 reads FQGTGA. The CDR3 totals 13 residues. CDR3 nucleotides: TGTGCCAGCAGTCAGGGCAGCACAGATACGCAGTATTTT. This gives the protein CASSQGSTDTQYF.

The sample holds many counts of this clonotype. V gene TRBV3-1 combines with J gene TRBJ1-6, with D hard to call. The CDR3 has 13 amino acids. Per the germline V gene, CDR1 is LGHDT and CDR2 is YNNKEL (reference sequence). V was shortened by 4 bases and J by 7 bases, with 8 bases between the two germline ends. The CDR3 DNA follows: TGTGCCAGCAGCCCGTTGGAGAATTCACCCCTCCACTTT. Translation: CASSPLENSPLHF. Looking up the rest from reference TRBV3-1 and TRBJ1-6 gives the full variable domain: DTAVSQTPKYLVTQMGNDKSIKCEQNLGHDTMYWYKQDSKKFLKIMFSYNNKELIINETVPNRFSPKSPDKAHLNLHINSLELGDSAVYFCASSPLENSPLHFGNGTRLTVT.

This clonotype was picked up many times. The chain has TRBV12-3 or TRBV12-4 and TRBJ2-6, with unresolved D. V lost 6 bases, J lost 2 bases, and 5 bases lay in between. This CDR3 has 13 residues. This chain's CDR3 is CASSDAGANVLTF. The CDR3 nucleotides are TGTGCCAGCAGCGACGCTGGGGCCAACGTCCTGACTTTC.

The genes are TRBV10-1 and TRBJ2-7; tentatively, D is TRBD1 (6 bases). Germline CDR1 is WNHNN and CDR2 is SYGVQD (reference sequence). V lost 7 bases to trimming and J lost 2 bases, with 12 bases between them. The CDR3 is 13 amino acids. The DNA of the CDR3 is TGCGCCAGCATGATGGGGGCGGCCTACGAGCAGTACTTC. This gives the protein CASMMGAAYEQYF.

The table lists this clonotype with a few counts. The CDR3 DNA reads as TGTGCCAGCTCATCTTTAGCGGGAGTTTTCCCCACAGATACGCAGTATTTT. Its translation: CASSSLAGVFPTDTQYF. This rearrangement joins TRBV18 to TRBJ2-3, with 9 bases fitting TRBD2. Germline CDR1 KGHSH, CDR2 LQKENI. V lost 5 bases, J lost 2 bases, and 11 bases stayed unmatched. The CDR3 loop spans 17 amino acids.

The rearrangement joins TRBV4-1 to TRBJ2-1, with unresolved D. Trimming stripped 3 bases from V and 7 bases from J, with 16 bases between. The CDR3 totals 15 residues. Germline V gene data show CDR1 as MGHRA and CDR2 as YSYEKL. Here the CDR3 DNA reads TGCGCCAGCAGCCACCCACTCGAGCTCCGGAATGAGCAGTTCTTC. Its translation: CASSHPLELRNEQFF.